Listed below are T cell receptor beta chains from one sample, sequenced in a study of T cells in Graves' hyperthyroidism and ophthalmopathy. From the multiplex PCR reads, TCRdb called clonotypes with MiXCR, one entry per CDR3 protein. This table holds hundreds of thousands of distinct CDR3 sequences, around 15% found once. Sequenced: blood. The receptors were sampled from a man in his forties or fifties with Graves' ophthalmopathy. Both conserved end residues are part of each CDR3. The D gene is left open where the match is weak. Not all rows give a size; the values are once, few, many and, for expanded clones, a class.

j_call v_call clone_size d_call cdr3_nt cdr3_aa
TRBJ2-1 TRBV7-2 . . TGTGCCAGCAGCAGCGTAGACTGGGTCAATGAGCAGTTCTTC CASSSVDWVNEQFF
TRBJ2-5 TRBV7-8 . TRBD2 TGTGCCAGCAGCTTGGCCCCGGGACTAGCGGGTAGGCAAGAGACCCAGTACTTC CASSLAPGLAGRQETQYF
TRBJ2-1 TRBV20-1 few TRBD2 TGCAGTGCTAGAGCTCTGTCCAGCGGGACGTACAATGAGCAGTTCTTC CSARALSSGTYNEQFF
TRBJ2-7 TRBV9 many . TGTGCCAGCAGCGAGGGGGGGGTAGGGTACAACGAGCAGTACTTC CASSEGGVGYNEQYF
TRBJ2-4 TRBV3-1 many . TGTGCCAGCAGCCCGGCCACTTCGGACGGGAGTTCGGACATTCAGTACTTC CASSPATSDGSSDIQYF
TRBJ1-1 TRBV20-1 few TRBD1 TGCAGTGCTAGAGATGGACAGGCGAGCACTGAAGCTTTCTTT CSARDGQASTEAFF
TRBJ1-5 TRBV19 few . TGTGCCAGTAGTATTCGTAATCAGCCCCAGCATTTT CASSIRNQPQHF
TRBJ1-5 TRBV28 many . TGTGCCATCAAGGGACCGAATAGCAATCAGCCCCAGCATTTT CAIKGPNSNQPQHF
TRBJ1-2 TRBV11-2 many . TGTGCCAGCAGCTTCGGGCAGACCTATGGCTACACCTTC CASSFGQTYGYTF
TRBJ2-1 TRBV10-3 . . TGTGCCATCAGTGAGTCTTTGGGGACAAAGAATGAGCAGTTCTTC CAISESLGTKNEQFF
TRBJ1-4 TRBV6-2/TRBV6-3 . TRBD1 TGTGCCAGCAGTTCCTCAGGGGGCAAACTGCTTTTT CASSSSGGKLLF
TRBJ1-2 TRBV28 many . TGTGCCAGCAGTTTACCCGAAGGGGGCTACACCTTC CASSLPEGGYTF
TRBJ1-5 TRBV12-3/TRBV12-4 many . TGTGCCAGCAGTTTTCCCTCGAGCCAGCCCCAGCATTTT CASSFPSSQPQHF
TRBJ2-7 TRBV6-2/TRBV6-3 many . TGTGCCAGCAGTTTCCGGGGACTGGGGCTAAGGGAGCAGTACTTC CASSFRGLGLREQYF
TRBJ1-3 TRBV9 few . TGTGCCAGCAGCCCCCTTACTGGAAACACCATATATTTT CASSPLTGNTIYF
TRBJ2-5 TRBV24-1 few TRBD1 TGTGCCACCAGTGACCCTGGACAGGGGCAAGAGACCCAGTACTTC CATSDPGQGQETQYF